This section outlines one T cell receptor beta chain sequence together with its context. Its specificity is unknown. One junction end does not reproduce the germline sequence, and a read error may be involved. These data are taken from a study of post-analysis software for immune sequencing data. General observations from the study: About five TRBV segments appeared more often in patients than in controls, and TRBV5-6, TRBV5-1 and TRBV20-1 were among these.

Researchers reported that TCR beta cDNA libraries carried unique molecular identifiers. TCRdb processed the PCR reads anew with MiXCR; each CDR3 protein has one entry. The table records more than 450,000 distinct CDR3 sequences, 44% of them present only once. Germline values: CDR1 DFQATT, CDR2 SNEGSKA (reference sequence). The CDR3 contains 16 residues. The source of this sequence is a girl aged 10 to 17 with multiple sclerosis. Sequences were obtained from blood. The chain carries TRBV20-1 and TRBJ2-5; 9 nucleotides agree with TRBD1. CDR3 coding DNA: TGCAGTGCTGGAGATCGGTGGGGACAGGGTCAAGAGACCCAGTACTTC. Translating it yields CSAGDRWGQGQETQYF.